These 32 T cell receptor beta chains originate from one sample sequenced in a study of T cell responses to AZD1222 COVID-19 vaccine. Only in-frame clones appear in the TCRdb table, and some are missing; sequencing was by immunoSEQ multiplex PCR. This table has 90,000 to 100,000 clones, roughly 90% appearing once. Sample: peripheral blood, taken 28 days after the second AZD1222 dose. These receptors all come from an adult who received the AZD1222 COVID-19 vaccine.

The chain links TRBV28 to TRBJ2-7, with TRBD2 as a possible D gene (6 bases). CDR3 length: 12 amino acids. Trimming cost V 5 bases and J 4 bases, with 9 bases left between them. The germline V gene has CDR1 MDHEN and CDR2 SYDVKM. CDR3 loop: CASSLGGYEQYF. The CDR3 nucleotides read TGTGCCAGCAGTCTCGGGGGATACGAGCAGTACTTC. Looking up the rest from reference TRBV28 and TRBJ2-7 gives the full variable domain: DVKVTQSSRYLVKRTGEKVFLECVQDMDHENMFWYRQDPGLGLRLIYFSYDVKMKEKGDIPEGYSVSREKKERFSLILESASTNQTSMYLCASSLGGYEQYFGPGTRLTVT.

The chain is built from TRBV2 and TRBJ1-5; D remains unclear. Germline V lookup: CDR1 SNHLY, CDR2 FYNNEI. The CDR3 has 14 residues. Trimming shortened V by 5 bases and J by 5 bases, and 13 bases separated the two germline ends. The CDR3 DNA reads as TGTGCCAGCAGTACCGGGAATCGAGATCAGCCCCAGCATTTT. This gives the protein CASSTGNRDQPQHF.

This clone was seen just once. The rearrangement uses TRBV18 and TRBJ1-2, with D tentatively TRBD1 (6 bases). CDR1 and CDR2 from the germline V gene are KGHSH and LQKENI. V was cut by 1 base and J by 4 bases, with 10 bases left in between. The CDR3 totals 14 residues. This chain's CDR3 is CASSPRGLGYGYTF. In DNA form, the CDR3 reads TGTGCCAGCTCACCACGGGGGCTAGGCTATGGCTACACCTTC.

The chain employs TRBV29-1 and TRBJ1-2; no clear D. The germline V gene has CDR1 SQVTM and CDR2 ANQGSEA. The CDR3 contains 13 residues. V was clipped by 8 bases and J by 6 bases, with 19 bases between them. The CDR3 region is CSSQTGQEHGYTF. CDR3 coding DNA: TGCAGCTCCCAAACTGGGCAGGAGCATGGCTACACCTTC.

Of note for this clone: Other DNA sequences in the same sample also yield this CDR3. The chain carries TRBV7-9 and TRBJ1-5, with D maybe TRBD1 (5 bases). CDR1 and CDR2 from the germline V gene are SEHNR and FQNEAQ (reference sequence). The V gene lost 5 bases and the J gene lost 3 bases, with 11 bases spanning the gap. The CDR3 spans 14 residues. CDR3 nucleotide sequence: TGTGCCAGCAGCCCGGGGGGTTCCAATCAGCCCCAGCATTTT. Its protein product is CASSPGGSNQPQHF.

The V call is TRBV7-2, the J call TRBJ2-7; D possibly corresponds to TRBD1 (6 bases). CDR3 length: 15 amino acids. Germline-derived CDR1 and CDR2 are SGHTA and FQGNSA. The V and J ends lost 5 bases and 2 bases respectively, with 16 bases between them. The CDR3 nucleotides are TGTGCCAGCAGCATAGGGACACGAAACCCCTACGAGCAGTACTTC. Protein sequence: CASSIGTRNPYEQYF.

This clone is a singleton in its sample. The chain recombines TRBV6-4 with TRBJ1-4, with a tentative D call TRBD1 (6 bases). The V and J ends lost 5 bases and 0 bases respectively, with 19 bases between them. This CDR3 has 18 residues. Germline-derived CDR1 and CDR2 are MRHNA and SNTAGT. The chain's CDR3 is CASSYWGHLLATNEKLFF. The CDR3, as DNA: TGTGCCAGCAGTTATTGGGGACACCTACTTGCAACTAATGAAAAACTGTTTTTT.

The CDR3 reads CASIGADTEAFF. The CDR3 DNA is TGTGCCAGCATCGGCGCAGACACTGAAGCTTTCTTT. V and J are TRBV28 and TRBJ1-1; D gene ambiguous. Per germline, CDR1 MDHEN and CDR2 SYDVKM. The germline V and J ends were trimmed by 7 bases and 3 bases, with 9 bases remaining between them. The CDR3 has 12 amino acids.

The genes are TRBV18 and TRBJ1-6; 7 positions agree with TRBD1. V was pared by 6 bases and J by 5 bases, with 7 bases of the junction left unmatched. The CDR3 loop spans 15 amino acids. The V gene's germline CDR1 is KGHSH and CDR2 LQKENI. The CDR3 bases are TGTGCCAGCTCTCCAACGGGACAGAATAATTCACCCCTCCACTTT. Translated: CASSPTGQNNSPLHF.

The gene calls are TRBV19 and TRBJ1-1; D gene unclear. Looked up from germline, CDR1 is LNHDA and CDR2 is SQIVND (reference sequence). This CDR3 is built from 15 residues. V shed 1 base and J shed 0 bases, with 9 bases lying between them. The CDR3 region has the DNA TGTGCCAGTAGTATAGCCCCCGGGGTGAACACTGAAGCTTTCTTT. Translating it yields CASSIAPGVNTEAFF.

The CDR3 protein is CASSRLAGGAYEQYF. The DNA for the CDR3 is TGTGCCAGCAGCCGACTAGCGGGAGGGGCCTACGAGCAGTACTTC. V gene TRBV6-6 combines with J gene TRBJ2-7; 14 bases agree with TRBD2. CDR3 size: 15 residues. CDR1 and CDR2 (germline): MNHNY, SVGAGI (reference sequence). J lost 2 bases, V lost 6 bases, and 3 bases had no gene match.

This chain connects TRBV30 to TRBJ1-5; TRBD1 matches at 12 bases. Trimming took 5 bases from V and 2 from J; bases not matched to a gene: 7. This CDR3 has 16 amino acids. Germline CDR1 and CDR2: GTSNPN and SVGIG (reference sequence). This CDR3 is CAWSGDRGPGNQPQHF. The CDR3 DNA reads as TGTGCCTGGTCAGGGGACAGGGGGCCTGGCAATCAGCCCCAGCATTTT.

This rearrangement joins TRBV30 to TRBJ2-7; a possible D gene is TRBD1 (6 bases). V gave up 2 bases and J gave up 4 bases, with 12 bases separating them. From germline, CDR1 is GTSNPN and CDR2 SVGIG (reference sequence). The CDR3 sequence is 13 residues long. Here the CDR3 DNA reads TGTGCCTGGAGTACAGGGCAGGTGTACGAGCAGTACTTC. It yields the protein CAWSTGQVYEQYF.

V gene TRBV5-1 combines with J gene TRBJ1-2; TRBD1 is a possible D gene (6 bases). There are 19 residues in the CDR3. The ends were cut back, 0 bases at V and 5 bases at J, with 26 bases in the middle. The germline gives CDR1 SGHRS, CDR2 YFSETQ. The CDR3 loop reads CASSLDFGSGASFGYGYTF. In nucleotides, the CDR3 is TGCGCCAGCAGCTTGGATTTTGGGTCGGGGGCGTCATTTGGATATGGCTACACCTTC.

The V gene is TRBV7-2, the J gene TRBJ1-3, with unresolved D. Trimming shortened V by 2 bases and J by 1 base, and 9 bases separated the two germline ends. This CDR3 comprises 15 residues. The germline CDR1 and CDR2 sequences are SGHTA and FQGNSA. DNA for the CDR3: TGTGCCAGCAGCTTACGCGGGCCGTCTGGAAACACCATATATTTT. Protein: CASSLRGPSGNTIYF.

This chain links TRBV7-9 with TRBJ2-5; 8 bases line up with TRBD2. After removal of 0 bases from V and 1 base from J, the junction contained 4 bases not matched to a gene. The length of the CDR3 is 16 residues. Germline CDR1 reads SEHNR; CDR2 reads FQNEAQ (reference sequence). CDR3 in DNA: TGTGCCAGCAGCTTAGCCAGCGGGAGCCTCCAAGAGACCCAGTACTTC. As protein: CASSLASGSLQETQYF.

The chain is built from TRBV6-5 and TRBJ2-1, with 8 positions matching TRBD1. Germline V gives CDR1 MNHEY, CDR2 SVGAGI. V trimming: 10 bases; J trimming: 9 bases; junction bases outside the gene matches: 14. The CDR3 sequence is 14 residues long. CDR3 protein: CATQVSGGLREQFF. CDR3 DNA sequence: TGTGCCACGCAGGTATCAGGGGGCCTCCGTGAGCAGTTCTTC.

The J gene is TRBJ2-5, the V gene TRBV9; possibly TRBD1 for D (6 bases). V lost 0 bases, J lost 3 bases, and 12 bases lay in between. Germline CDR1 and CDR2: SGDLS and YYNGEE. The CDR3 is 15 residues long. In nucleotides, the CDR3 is TGTGCCAGCAGCGTAGTAAAGGGGGATAAAGAGACCCAGTACTTC. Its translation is CASSVVKGDKETQYF.

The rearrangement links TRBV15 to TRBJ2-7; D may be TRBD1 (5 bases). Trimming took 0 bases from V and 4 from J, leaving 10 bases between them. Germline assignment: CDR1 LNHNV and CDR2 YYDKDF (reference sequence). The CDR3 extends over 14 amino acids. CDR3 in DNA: TGTGCCACCAGCAGAGAAGGACATGGGTACGAGCAGTACTTC. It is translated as CATSREGHGYEQYF.

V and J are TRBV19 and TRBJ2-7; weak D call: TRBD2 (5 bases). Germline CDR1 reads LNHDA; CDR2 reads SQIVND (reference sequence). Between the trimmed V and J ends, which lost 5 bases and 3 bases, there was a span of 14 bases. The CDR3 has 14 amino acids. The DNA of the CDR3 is TGTGCCAGTAGTCCTTCGCGGACTGGCTACGAGCAGTACTTC. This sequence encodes CASSPSRTGYEQYF.

For the CDR3, the DNA is TGTGCCAGCAGCCATGATACAGGGTCCTATGGCTACACCTTC. Translation: CASSHDTGSYGYTF. This chain connects TRBV3-1 (or the pseudogene TRBV3-2) to TRBJ1-2; D possibly corresponds to TRBD1 (6 bases). The CDR3 is 14 residues long. Per germline, CDR1 LGHDT and CDR2 YNNKEL (reference sequence). Deletions cut 3 bases from V and 4 bases from J, with 12 bases between.

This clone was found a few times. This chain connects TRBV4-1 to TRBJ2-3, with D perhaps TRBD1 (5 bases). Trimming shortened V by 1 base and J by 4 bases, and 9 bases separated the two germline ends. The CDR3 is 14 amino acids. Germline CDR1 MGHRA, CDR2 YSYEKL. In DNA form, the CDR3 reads TGCGCCAGCAGCCAAGCAGGGAATCCAGATACGCAGTATTTT. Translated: CASSQAGNPDTQYF.

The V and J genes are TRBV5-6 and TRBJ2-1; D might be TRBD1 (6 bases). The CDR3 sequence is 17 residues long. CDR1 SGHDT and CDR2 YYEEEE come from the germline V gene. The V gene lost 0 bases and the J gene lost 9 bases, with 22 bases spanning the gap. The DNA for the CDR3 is TGTGCCAGCAGCTTGGACTGGCGTAGGGGGAGCCTTGTTGAGCAGTTCTTC. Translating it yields CASSLDWRRGSLVEQFF.

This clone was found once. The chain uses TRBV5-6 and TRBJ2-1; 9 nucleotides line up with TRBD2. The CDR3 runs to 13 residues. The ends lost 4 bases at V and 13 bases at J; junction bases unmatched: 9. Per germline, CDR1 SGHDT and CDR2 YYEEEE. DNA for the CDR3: TGTGCCAGCAGCATCGACAGCGGGAGGATTCAGTTCTTC. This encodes CASSIDSGRIQFF.

The CDR3 DNA follows: TGCGCCAGCAGCTATCGATTCCCCCGGCAGATTACTAACTATGGCTACACCTTC. Its protein is CASSYRFPRQITNYGYTF. This chain links TRBV4-1 with TRBJ1-2; no reliable D call. The V end was cut by 5 bases, the J end by 0 bases, with 22 bases between. Per the germline V gene, CDR1 is MGHRA and CDR2 is YSYEKL. CDR3 length: 18 amino acids.

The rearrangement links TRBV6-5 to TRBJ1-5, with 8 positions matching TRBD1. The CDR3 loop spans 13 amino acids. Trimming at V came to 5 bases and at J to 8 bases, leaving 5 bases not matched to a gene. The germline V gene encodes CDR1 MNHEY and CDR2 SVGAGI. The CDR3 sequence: CASSRTGSEPQHF. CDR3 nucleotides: TGTGCCAGCAGTCGGACAGGGTCCGAGCCCCAGCATTTT.

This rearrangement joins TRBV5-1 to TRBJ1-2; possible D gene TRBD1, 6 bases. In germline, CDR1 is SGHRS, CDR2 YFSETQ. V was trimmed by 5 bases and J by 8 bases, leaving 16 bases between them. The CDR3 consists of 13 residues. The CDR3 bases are TGCGCCAGCAGTGAGGACAGATTGACCGGCTACACCTTC. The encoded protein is CASSEDRLTGYTF.

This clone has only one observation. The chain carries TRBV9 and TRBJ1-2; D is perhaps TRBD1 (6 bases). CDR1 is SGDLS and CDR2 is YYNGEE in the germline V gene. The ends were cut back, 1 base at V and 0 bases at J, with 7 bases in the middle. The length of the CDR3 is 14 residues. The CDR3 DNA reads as TGTGCCAGCAGCGTAACAGGGTCTAACTATGGCTACACCTTC. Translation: CASSVTGSNYGYTF.

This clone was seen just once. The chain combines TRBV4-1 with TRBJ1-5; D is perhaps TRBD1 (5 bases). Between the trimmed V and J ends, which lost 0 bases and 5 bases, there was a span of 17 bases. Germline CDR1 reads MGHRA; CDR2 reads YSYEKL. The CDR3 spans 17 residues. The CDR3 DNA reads TGCGCCAGCAGCCAAGATCCGGGGCAGCGGGCCTATCAGCCCCAGCATTTT. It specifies CASSQDPGQRAYQPQHF.

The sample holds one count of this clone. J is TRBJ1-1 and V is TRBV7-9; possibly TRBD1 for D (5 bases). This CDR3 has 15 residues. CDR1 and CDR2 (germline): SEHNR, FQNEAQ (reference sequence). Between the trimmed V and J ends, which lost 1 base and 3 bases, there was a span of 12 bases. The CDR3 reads CASSLVSQGDTEAFF. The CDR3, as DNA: TGTGCCAGCAGCTTAGTATCCCAGGGAGACACTGAAGCTTTCTTT.

The CDR3 DNA follows: TGTGCCAGTAGAAGAGAGACGGGCTACGAGCAGTACTTC. Its protein is CASRRETGYEQYF. The chain has TRBV19 and TRBJ2-7; D not certain. This CDR3 is built from 13 residues. Looked up from germline, CDR1 is LNHDA and CDR2 is SQIVND (reference sequence). The ends were cut back, 6 bases at V and 3 bases at J, with 12 bases in the middle.

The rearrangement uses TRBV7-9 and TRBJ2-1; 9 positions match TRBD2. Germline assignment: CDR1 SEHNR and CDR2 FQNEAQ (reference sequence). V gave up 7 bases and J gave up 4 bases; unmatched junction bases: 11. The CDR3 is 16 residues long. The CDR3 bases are TGTGCCAGCACCACCCGAGCGGGAGGAGCTTACAATGAGCAGTTCTTC. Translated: CASTTRAGGAYNEQFF.